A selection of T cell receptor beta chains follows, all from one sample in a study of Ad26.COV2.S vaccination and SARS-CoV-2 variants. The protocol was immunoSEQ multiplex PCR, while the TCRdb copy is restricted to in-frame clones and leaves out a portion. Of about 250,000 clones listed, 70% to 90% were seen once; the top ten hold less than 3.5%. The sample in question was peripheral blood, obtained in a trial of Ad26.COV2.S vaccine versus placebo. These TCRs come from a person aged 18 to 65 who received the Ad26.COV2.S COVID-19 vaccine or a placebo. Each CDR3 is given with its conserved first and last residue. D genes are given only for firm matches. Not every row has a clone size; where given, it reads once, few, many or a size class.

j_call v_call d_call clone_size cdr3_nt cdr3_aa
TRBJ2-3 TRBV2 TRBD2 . TGTGCCAGCAGTACTAGCGGGAGGGGGGATACGCAGTATTTT CASSTSGRGDTQYF
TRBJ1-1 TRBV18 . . TGTGCCAGCTCACCCAGGGGGAACACTGAAGCTTTCTTT CASSPRGNTEAFF
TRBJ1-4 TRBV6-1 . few TGTGCCAGCAGTGAAGTTAAAGATGAAAAACTGTTTTTT CASSEVKDEKLFF
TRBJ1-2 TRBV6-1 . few TGTGCCAGCAGTGAGGACTGGAACTATGGCTACACCTTC CASSEDWNYGYTF
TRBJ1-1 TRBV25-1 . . TGTGCCAGCAGTGCCCTAAGGGGGACCGAAGCTTTCTTT CASSALRGTEAFF
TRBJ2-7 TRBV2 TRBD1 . TGTGCCAGCACACAGGGGCAGGGCGAGCAGTACTTC CASTQGQGEQYF
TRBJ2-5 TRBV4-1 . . TGCGCCAGCAGCCAAGATCCGGGAGAGACCCAGTACTTC CASSQDPGETQYF
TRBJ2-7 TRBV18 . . TGTGCCAGCTCCCCGATTCCCAGCTCCTACGAGCAGTACTTC CASSPIPSSYEQYF
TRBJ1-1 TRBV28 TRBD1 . TGTGCCAGCAGTTTTTCCGGACAGGGGAGAACTGAAGCTTTCTTT CASSFSGQGRTEAFF
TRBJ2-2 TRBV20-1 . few TGCAGTGCTAGTGTGCACAACACCGGGGAGCTGTTTTTT CSASVHNTGELFF
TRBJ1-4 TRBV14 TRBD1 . TGTGCCAGCAGCCGGAACAGGGGAACTAGTGAAAAACTGTTTTTT CASSRNRGTSEKLFF
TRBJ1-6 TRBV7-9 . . TGTGCCAGCAGCGCCAATTCACCCCTCCACTTT CASSANSPLHF